The clone carrying this T cell receptor (beta chain) was seen only a few times. The sample is drawn from a study of T-cell memory formation after mild COVID-19. The length of the CDR3 is 13 residues. Germline V gene lookup returns CDR1 SGHRS and CDR2 YFSETQ. V gave up 0 bases and J gave up 8 bases, with 8 bases separating them. Constant-segment primers served in 5'RACE that generated TCR alpha and TCR beta cDNA libraries bearing sample barcodes and UMIs. MiXCR was run by TCRdb on the 5' RACE reads, yielding one entry per CDR3 protein. The sample records about 180,000 distinct CDR3 sequences, under 20% being singletons.

V usage is TRBV5-1 and J usage is TRBJ1-4; D unclear. The sequenced sample consisted of PBMCs or a T cell subset sorted from them (not recorded which). The sequence was collected from a man aged 18 to 30 who had mild COVID-19 (a few samples of this study predate the infection). Cell type and time point are not known. The CDR3 loop is CASSLEGSEKLFF. The CDR3 nucleotides read TGCGCCAGCAGCTTGGAGGGTTCAGAAAAACTGTTTTTT.